Following are 30 T cell receptor beta chains from one sample sequenced in a study of OX40 agonist ivuxolimab in advanced cancers. The table came from immunoSEQ multiplex PCR; TCRdb's copy has only in-frame clones and leaves some out. The sample includes about 89,000 clones, approximately 91% seen only once; the top ten take 0.6% to 0.75%. The sample here was CD4+ or CD8+ T cells sorted from blood, taken in a trial of the OX40 agonist ivuxolimab. The receptors originated from an adult with an advanced solid tumor such as melanoma, head and neck, liver or kidney cancer.

The rearrangement links TRBV4-2 to TRBJ1-5, with D hard to call. Deletions cut 0 bases from V and 10 bases from J, with 13 bases between. In germline, CDR1 is LGHNA, CDR2 YNFKEQ. The CDR3 totals 14 residues. Written as DNA, the CDR3 is TGTGCCAGCAGCCAAGAGAGTAGGGTGGATCCCCAGCATTTT. This codes for CASSQESRVDPQHF.

V and J are TRBV6-5 and TRBJ2-7; a possible D gene is TRBD2 (5 bases). Germline-derived CDR1 and CDR2 are MNHEY and SVGAGI. The CDR3 runs 12 residues. The germline V and J ends were trimmed by 0 bases and 7 bases, with 7 bases remaining between them. The CDR3 here is CASSYSRGEQYF. The CDR3 coding sequence is TGTGCCAGCAGTTACTCGAGAGGGGAGCAGTACTTC.

Here the CDR3 DNA reads TGTGCCAGCAGCCCTAGAAGCGGATCCGCCTACGAGCAGTACTTC. Protein product: CASSPRSGSAYEQYF. This chain joins TRBV7-6 and TRBJ2-7; a possible D gene is TRBD2 (5 bases). The CDR3 covers 15 residues. Looked up from germline, CDR1 is SGHVS and CDR2 is FNYEAQ. V was cut by 5 bases and J by 2 bases, with 16 bases left in between. Full variable domain (remainder filled in from reference TRBV7-6 and TRBJ2-7): GAGVSQSPRYKVTKRGQDVALRCDPISGHVSLYWYRQALGQGPEFLTYFNYEAQQDKSGLPNDRFSAERPEGSISTLTIQRTEQRDSAMYRCASSPRSGSAYEQYFGPGTRLTVT.

The V and J genes are TRBV11-2 and TRBJ1-2, with a possible D match to TRBD1 (6 bases). Germline V gene lookup returns CDR1 SGHAT and CDR2 FQNNGV. The CDR3 totals 14 residues. V dropped 4 bases and J dropped 3 bases, with 12 bases sitting between them. This CDR3 reads CASSSKTGHYGYTF. In nucleotides, the CDR3 is TGTGCCAGCAGCTCAAAGACAGGACACTATGGCTACACCTTC.

V and J are TRBV19 and TRBJ1-1, with TRBD1 matching 7 bases. The length of the CDR3 is 17 residues. Germline CDR1 and CDR2: LNHDA and SQIVND (reference sequence). After removal of 4 bases from V and 3 bases from J, the junction contained 14 bases not matched to a gene. DNA for the CDR3: TGTGCCAGTAGTAAGCCCGCCTGGGACAGAAGGGACACTGAAGCTTTCTTT. Its protein is CASSKPAWDRRDTEAFF. Full variable domain (outside the CDR3, taken from reference TRBV19 and TRBJ1-1): DGGITQSPKYLFRKEGQNVTLSCEQNLNHDAMYWYRQDPGQGLRLIYYSQIVNDFQKGDIAEGYSVSREKKESFPLTVTSAQKNPTAFYLCASSKPAWDRRDTEAFFGQGTRLTVV.

V and J are TRBV28 and TRBJ2-5; TRBD2 might be the D (6 bases). The CDR3 spans 14 residues. Germline CDR1 and CDR2: MDHEN and SYDVKM. V was clipped by 7 bases and J by 4 bases, with 16 bases between them. The DNA of the CDR3 is TGTGCCAGCACCCAAGGAGGGGTCGGAGAGACCCAGTACTTC. Translated, it gives CASTQGGVGETQYF.

The rearrangement joins TRBV7-2 to TRBJ2-2, with TRBD1 matching over 7 bases. The CDR3 has 15 residues. Germline assignment: CDR1 SGHTA and CDR2 FQGNSA. Losses at the gene ends were 1 base for V and 5 bases for J; bases not matched to a gene: 4. For the CDR3, the DNA is TGTGCCAGCAGCTTAGTGCAGGGGGTTACCGGGGAGCTGTTTTTT. This sequence encodes CASSLVQGVTGELFF.

This chain links TRBV7-9 with TRBJ1-5, with 10 positions matching TRBD1. J was trimmed by 9 bases and V by 5 bases; bases with no gene match: 7. This CDR3 contains 14 residues. Looked up from germline, CDR1 is SEHNR and CDR2 is FQNEAQ (reference sequence). CDR3 in amino acids: CASSAGTGEWPQHF. The CDR3 coding sequence is TGTGCCAGCAGCGCCGGGACAGGGGAATGGCCCCAGCATTTT.

The chain combines TRBV5-1 with TRBJ1-1, with TRBD1 matching over 8 bases. The CDR3 has 15 amino acids. The ends lost 0 bases at V and 2 bases at J; junction bases unmatched: 3. CDR1 SGHRS and CDR2 YFSETQ come from the germline V gene. The CDR3 here is CASSLAGQENTEAFF. Here the CDR3 DNA reads TGCGCCAGCAGCTTGGCGGGACAGGAAAACACTGAAGCTTTCTTT.

The gene calls are TRBV18 and TRBJ1-1; TRBD1 aligns across 10 bases. The CDR3 covers 13 residues. Germline V gene sequence: CDR1 KGHSH, CDR2 LQKENI. J gave up 5 bases and V 3 bases, and 0 bases lay outside the gene matches. CDR3 sequence reads: CASSPDRGTEAFF. CDR3 sequence (DNA): TGTGCCAGCTCACCGGACAGGGGGACTGAAGCTTTCTTT.

The gene calls are TRBV4-3 and TRBJ2-6; the D is unclear. The germline V gene has CDR1 LGHNA and CDR2 YSLEER. With 3 bases removed from V and 1 base from J, the gap between germline ends came to 1 base. The CDR3 has 13 amino acids. CDR3 nucleotide sequence: TGCGCCAGCAGCCAGTCTGGGGCCAACGTCCTGACTTTC. Translation gives CASSQSGANVLTF.

This chain uses TRBV7-8 with TRBJ2-1; 8 nucleotides line up with TRBD1. This CDR3 has 15 amino acids. Germline-derived CDR1 and CDR2 are SGHVS and FQNEAQ. V trimming: 1 base; J trimming: 5 bases; junction bases outside the gene matches: 4. CDR3 sequence (DNA): TGTGCCAGCAGCTTAGGGACAGGGATGGACAATGAGCAGTTCTTC. This gives the protein CASSLGTGMDNEQFF.

The chain recombines TRBV7-9 with TRBJ2-1, with D perhaps given as TRBD1 or TRBD2 (5 bases each). The CDR3 spans 15 residues. CDR1 and CDR2 (germline): SEHNR, FQNEAQ (reference sequence). Trimming left V 1 base short and J 5 bases short, with 12 bases between. The CDR3 is CASSLDGGTNNEQFF. The CDR3 region has the DNA TGTGCCAGCAGCTTAGACGGTGGGACGAACAATGAGCAGTTCTTC.

The J gene is TRBJ1-5, the V gene TRBV21-1. TRBV21-1 is an annotated pseudogene. The CDR3 consists of 14 residues. In nucleotides, the CDR3 is TGTGCCAGCAGCAGGAAGGTTTCTGTTCAGCCCCAGCATTTT. This codes for CASSRKVSVQPQHF.

V and J are TRBV18 and TRBJ2-2; no clear D. This CDR3 has 14 residues. Trimming removed 4 bases from V and 4 bases from J, with 10 bases in between. Germline CDR1 is KGHSH and CDR2 is LQKENI. This CDR3 reads CASSQSVGTGELFF. CDR3 coding DNA: TGTGCCAGCTCACAGTCGGTCGGCACCGGGGAGCTGTTTTTT.

Concerning this clone: Additional DNA sequences in this sample encode the identical CDR3. The genes are TRBV5-1 and TRBJ1-2, with no clear D. Trimming cost V 4 bases and J 2 bases, with 9 bases left between them. The V gene's germline CDR1 is SGHRS and CDR2 YFSETQ. The CDR3 sequence is 13 residues long. This CDR3 is CASSPTDNYGYTF. DNA of the CDR3: TGCGCCAGCAGCCCGACGGACAACTATGGCTACACCTTC.

This chain links TRBV7-9 with TRBJ2-1; D might be TRBD2 (6 bases). CDR3 length: 17 amino acids. CDR1 and CDR2 from the germline V gene are SEHNR and FQNEAQ (reference sequence). Trimming shortened V by 0 bases and J by 1 base, and 13 bases separated the two germline ends. CDR3: CASSLAWVGRSYNEQFF. In nucleotides, the CDR3 is TGTGCCAGCAGCTTAGCGTGGGTAGGGAGGTCCTACAATGAGCAGTTCTTC.

The chain couples TRBV5-4 to TRBJ2-5, with a weak D call TRBD1 (5 bases). CDR1 is SGHNT, CDR2 YYREEE, per germline (reference sequence). This CDR3 contains 15 residues. Trimming took off 0 bases at V and 5 bases at J, with 14 bases between the two ends. DNA of the CDR3: TGTGCCAGCAGCTTGGCGCAGGGTTTGAGGGAGACCCAGTACTTC. It yields the protein CASSLAQGLRETQYF.

The CDR3 DNA sequence: TGTGCCAGTAGGGCAGGGGTGTCGGCGACCTACAATGAGCAGTTCTTC. Translated, it gives CASRAGVSATYNEQFF. J is TRBJ2-1 and V is TRBV19; tentatively, D is TRBD1 (6 bases). CDR3 size: 16 residues. V was cut by 6 bases and J by 2 bases, with 17 bases left in between. Germline V gene data show CDR1 as LNHDA and CDR2 as SQIVND (reference sequence).

The DNA of the CDR3 is TGCGCCAGCAGCCAAGATTTTACCGGGGGGGCCCCAGATACGCAGTATTTT. Translated: CASSQDFTGGAPDTQYF. The gene calls are TRBV4-1 and TRBJ2-3, with TRBD2 matching 8 bases. Germline V gene data show CDR1 as MGHRA and CDR2 as YSYEKL. V was pared by 0 bases and J by 4 bases, with 9 bases of the junction left unmatched. The CDR3 sequence is 17 residues long.

The chain joins TRBV7-9 to TRBJ2-7, with 9 bases identical to TRBD1. CDR3 length equals 16 residues. After removal of 0 bases from V and 1 base from J, the junction contained 4 bases not matched to a gene. Germline assignment: CDR1 SEHNR and CDR2 FQNEAQ (reference sequence). The CDR3 spells CASSLALGTGSYEQYF. The CDR3 DNA follows: TGTGCCAGCAGCTTAGCGCTCGGGACAGGGTCCTACGAGCAGTACTTC.

The chain recombines TRBV18 with TRBJ1-4; no firm D call. Trimming took 5 bases from V and 8 from J, leaving 9 bases between them. Germline CDR1 KGHSH, CDR2 LQKENI. The CDR3 covers 12 residues. The CDR3 spells CASSSSMEKLFF. The CDR3 DNA sequence: TGTGCCAGCTCATCGTCGATGGAAAAACTGTTTTTT.

The chain recombines TRBV30 with TRBJ2-7; 10 positions match TRBD2. V was clipped by 2 bases and J by 4 bases; unmatched bases: 11. The length of the CDR3 is 16 residues. Germline lookup yields CDR1 GTSNPN and CDR2 SVGIG (reference sequence). CDR3 sequence (DNA): TGTGCCTGGAGTAACCCCTTAGCGGGGGGAGCATACGAGCAGTACTTC. Encoded protein: CAWSNPLAGGAYEQYF.

The chain carries TRBV7-2 and TRBJ2-7; 7 nucleotides line up with TRBD2. The germline V gene encodes CDR1 SGHTA and CDR2 FQGNSA. The junction had 10 bases not matched to a gene; V was cut back by 0 bases and J by 2 bases. The CDR3 is 17 residues long. The CDR3 nucleotides are TGTGCCAGCAGCTTAGCCGTGGCGGGAGCAGTGCCCTACGAGCAGTACTTC. Its protein is CASSLAVAGAVPYEQYF.

The chain uses TRBV18 and TRBJ2-7, with 11 bases fitting TRBD1. The length of the CDR3 is 14 residues. The V and J ends lost 2 bases and 6 bases, in that order; junction bases with no gene match: 3. CDR1 and CDR2 (germline): KGHSH, LQKENI. The CDR3 DNA follows: TGTGCCAGCTCACCATGGGACAGGGGGGCCGAGCAGTACTTC. Encoded protein: CASSPWDRGAEQYF.

The chain combines TRBV6-5 with TRBJ2-5, with 9 bases aligning to TRBD1. This CDR3 has 14 residues. J gave up 5 bases and V 5 bases, and 6 bases lay outside the gene matches. In germline, CDR1 is MNHEY, CDR2 SVGAGI. CDR3 in DNA: TGTGCCAGCAGTACGACAGGGGGTGGGGAGACCCAGTACTTC. Its translation is CASSTTGGGETQYF.

The chain joins TRBV18 to TRBJ2-5; D not resolved. Looked up from germline, CDR1 is KGHSH and CDR2 is LQKENI. The ends were cut back, 4 bases at V and 1 base at J, with 4 bases in the middle. The length of the CDR3 is 12 residues. The CDR3 sequence is CASSRSQETQYF. CDR3 DNA sequence: TGTGCCAGCTCACGAAGCCAAGAGACCCAGTACTTC. Drawing the rest from reference TRBV18 and TRBJ2-5, the complete variable domain is NAGVMQNPRHLVRRRGQEARLRCSPMKGHSHVYWYRQLPEEGLKFMVYLQKENIIDESGMPKERFSAEFPKEGPSILRIQQVVRGDSAAYFCASSRSQETQYFGPGTRLLVL.

This clone was counted once. The chain recombines TRBV28 with TRBJ1-2; D might be TRBD1 (6 bases). The CDR3 is 13 residues long. Looked up from germline, CDR1 is MDHEN and CDR2 is SYDVKM. Trimming took off 6 bases at V and 4 bases at J, with 12 bases between the two ends. CDR3 residues: CASRGAGSYGYTF. CDR3 coding DNA: TGTGCCAGCAGGGGGGCGGGTTCCTATGGCTACACCTTC.

The chain employs TRBV5-1 and TRBJ2-5; 9 bases match TRBD1. J lost 2 bases, V lost 5 bases, and 4 bases had no gene match. The length of the CDR3 is 14 residues. Germline lookup yields CDR1 SGHRS and CDR2 YFSETQ. This CDR3 reads CASRRQGGQETQYF. For the CDR3, the DNA is TGCGCCAGCAGACGACAGGGGGGGCAAGAGACCCAGTACTTC.

The gene calls are TRBV6-1 and TRBJ2-7, with D tentatively TRBD1 (6 bases). This CDR3 is built from 14 residues. Trimming removed 0 bases from V and 4 bases from J, with 10 bases in between. Germline V CDR1 and CDR2: MNHNS, SASEGT. The CDR3 protein is CASSEASGVYEQYF. CDR3 in DNA: TGTGCCAGCAGTGAAGCCTCAGGGGTATACGAGCAGTACTTC.